In this sample, the clone carrying this T cell receptor beta chain turned up many times. Antigen specificity is unknown. Germline V gene lookup returns CDR1 SQVTM and CDR2 ANQGSEA. The length of the CDR3 is 13 residues. V lost 5 bases to trimming and J lost 1 base, with 9 bases between them. This specimen belongs to a study of identical twins. Study-level findings and limits: There was an excess of low generation probability in the out-of-frame alpha sequences that twins shared. For cord blood, abundant beta clonotypes had fewer insertions, unlike memory repertoires, which showed none.

Addition of a universal primer site occurred through template switching, and cDNA carried unique molecular identifiers. TCRdb re-called the 5' RACE reads through MiXCR, storing one row per CDR3 protein. Among 400,000 or so distinct CDR3 sequences listed, 9% were seen once. The V and J genes are TRBV29-1 and TRBJ2-1; D call uncertain. The sequenced material came from naive T cells sorted from blood. The receptor was isolated from a woman between 45 and 60 years old in good health. The CDR3 region is CSVNNRSYNEQFF. As DNA, the CDR3 is TGCAGCGTTAACAATCGGTCCTACAATGAGCAGTTCTTC.